The 13 T cell receptor beta chains presented below share a single source sample, sequenced in a study of cytotoxic CD8 clonotypes in ibrutinib-treated CLL. The table came from immunoSEQ multiplex PCR; TCRdb's copy has only in-frame clones and leaves some out. The table includes nearly 300,000 clones, roughly 76% detected once. The sequencing here drew on PBMCs, taken at disease progression, from a patient treated with ibrutinib. All receptors derive from a human donor with chronic lymphocytic leukemia.

The J gene is TRBJ2-7, the V gene TRBV28, with D possibly matching TRBD1 (5 bases). The germline gives CDR1 MDHEN, CDR2 SYDVKM. CDR3 length equals 15 residues. V was trimmed by 3 bases and J by 3 bases, leaving 15 bases between them. CDR3 in DNA: TGTGCCAGCAGTTTGGGGCAGGCGCACTACTACGAGCAGTACTTC. This sequence encodes CASSLGQAHYYEQYF.

The chain carries TRBV29-1 and TRBJ1-1, with a weak D call TRBD1 (5 bases). This CDR3 is 8 amino acids long. Germline CDR1 reads SQVTM; CDR2 reads ANQGSEA. The V end was cut by 6 bases, the J end by 11 bases, with 7 bases between. CDR3 nucleotides: TGCAGCGTCGAGGGGGCTTTCTTT. Its translation is CSVEGAFF.

The chain recombines TRBV5-1 with TRBJ1-1; a possible D gene is TRBD1 (5 bases). Germline CDR1 is SGHRS and CDR2 is YFSETQ. The CDR3 extends over 15 amino acids. V shed 1 base and J shed 3 bases, with 13 bases lying between them. The DNA for the CDR3 is TGCGCCAGCAGCTTGTCAGGGAAGATTGACACTGAAGCTTTCTTT. It translates to CASSLSGKIDTEAFF.

The V gene is TRBV29-1, the J gene TRBJ2-3; TRBD1 matches 7 bases. The CDR3 loop spans 15 amino acids. Looked up from germline, CDR1 is SQVTM and CDR2 is ANQGSEA. With 5 bases clipped from V and 0 bases from J, the junction kept 8 bases outside the gene matches. In DNA, the CDR3 is TGCAGCGTTATCCGGGACAGAAGGAGCACAGATACGCAGTATTTT. It specifies CSVIRDRRSTDTQYF.

This clone was counted a few times. This chain's CDR3 is CASSQASPTGYEQFF. The CDR3, as DNA: TGCGCCAGCAGCCAAGCCTCACCAACAGGGTATGAGCAGTTCTTC. The chain is built from TRBV4-1 and TRBJ2-1; tentatively, D is TRBD1 (6 bases). From germline, CDR1 is MGHRA and CDR2 YSYEKL. This CDR3 is built from 15 residues. V was cut by 1 base and J by 8 bases, with 15 bases left in between.

This clone came up once. The V call is TRBV18, the J call TRBJ1-2; no definite D call. CDR1 is KGHSH, CDR2 LQKENI, per germline. CDR3 length: 15 residues. The V gene lost 0 bases and the J gene lost 2 bases, with 10 bases spanning the gap. As DNA, the CDR3 is TGTGCCAGCTCACCACCGTTTGTGGGGAACTATGGCTACACCTTC. Its protein is CASSPPFVGNYGYTF.

This clone was recorded only once. The rearrangement joins TRBV2 to TRBJ2-7, with 8 bases matching TRBD1. The CDR3 contains 15 residues. The germline gives CDR1 SNHLY, CDR2 FYNNEI. J gave up 4 bases and V 5 bases, and 10 bases lay outside the gene matches. CDR3 in DNA: TGTGCCAGCAGTCGGACGGGACAGGCGGGATACGAGCAGTACTTC. It translates to CASSRTGQAGYEQYF.

This sequence joins TRBV6-1 and TRBJ1-2; 9 bases line up with TRBD1. CDR1 is MNHNS and CDR2 is SASEGT in the germline V gene. The CDR3 is 17 amino acids. After removal of 4 bases from V and 0 bases from J, the junction contained 9 bases not matched to a gene. This CDR3 reads CASSGTRTGAPNYGYTF. CDR3 DNA: TGTGCCAGCAGTGGAACGAGGACAGGGGCGCCTAACTATGGCTACACCTTC.

This clone came up once. This rearrangement joins TRBV9 to TRBJ2-3; no firm D call. Trimming stripped 0 bases from V and 4 bases from J, with 12 bases between. This CDR3 has 15 residues. Looked up from germline, CDR1 is SGDLS and CDR2 is YYNGEE. CDR3 in amino acids: CASSVGQVDADTQYF. For the CDR3, the DNA is TGTGCCAGCAGCGTAGGCCAAGTTGACGCAGATACGCAGTATTTT.

This clone was counted ten times or more. V and J are TRBV10-3 and TRBJ1-2; D is undetermined. Germline assignment: CDR1 ENHRY and CDR2 SYGVKD. The CDR3 runs to 12 residues. V was clipped by 3 bases and J by 3 bases, with 5 bases between them. The CDR3 DNA reads as TGTGCCATCAGTGACCCGGACTATGGCTACACCTTC. This codes for CAISDPDYGYTF.

The rearrangement joins TRBV28 to TRBJ1-3; D gene ambiguous. V lost 5 bases to trimming and J lost 0 bases, with 14 bases between them. From germline, CDR1 is MDHEN and CDR2 SYDVKM. The length of the CDR3 is 16 residues. For the CDR3, the DNA is TGTGCCAGCAGTCTCCCCCCAGGCTACTCTGGAAACACCATATATTTT. This sequence encodes CASSLPPGYSGNTIYF.

The chain uses TRBV10-1 and TRBJ2-7; possible D gene TRBD2, 5 bases. There are 14 residues in the CDR3. The ends were cut back, 3 bases at V and 2 bases at J, with 11 bases in the middle. CDR1 and CDR2 from the germline V gene are WNHNN and SYGVQD (reference sequence). In DNA form, the CDR3 reads TGCGCCAGCAGTGACTCGGGAACTCCCTACGAGCAGTACTTC. This encodes CASSDSGTPYEQYF.

This clone appeared a few times. The V call is TRBV9, the J call TRBJ2-7; TRBD2 agrees at 8 bases. The CDR3 extends over 14 amino acids. The germline gives CDR1 SGDLS, CDR2 YYNGEE. Trimming took 0 bases from V and 4 from J; bases not matched to a gene: 3. This chain's CDR3 is CASSVAGGRYEQYF. CDR3 DNA: TGTGCCAGCAGCGTAGCCGGCGGGAGGTACGAGCAGTACTTC. Using reference TRBV9 and TRBJ2-7 for the parts outside the CDR3, the full variable domain is DSGVTQTPKHLITATGQRVTLRCSPRSGDLSVYWYQQSLDQGLQFLIQYYNGEERAKGNILERFSAQQFPDLHSELNLSSLELGDSALYFCASSVAGGRYEQYFGPGTRLTVT.